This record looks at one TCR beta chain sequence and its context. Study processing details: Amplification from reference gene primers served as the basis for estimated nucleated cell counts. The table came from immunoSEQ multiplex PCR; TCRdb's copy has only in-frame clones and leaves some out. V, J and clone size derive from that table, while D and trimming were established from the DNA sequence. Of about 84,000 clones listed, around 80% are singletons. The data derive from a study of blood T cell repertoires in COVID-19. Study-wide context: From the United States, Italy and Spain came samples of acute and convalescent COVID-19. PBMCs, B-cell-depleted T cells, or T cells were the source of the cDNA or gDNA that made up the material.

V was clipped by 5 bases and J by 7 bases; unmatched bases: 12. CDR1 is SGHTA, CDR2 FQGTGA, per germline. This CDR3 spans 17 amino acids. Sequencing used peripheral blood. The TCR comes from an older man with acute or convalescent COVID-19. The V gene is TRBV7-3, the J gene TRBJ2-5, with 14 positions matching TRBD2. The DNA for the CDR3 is TGTGCCAGCAGCCCCGAGGGGACTAGCGGGAGTCAGGTGACCCAGTACTTC. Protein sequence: CASSPEGTSGSQVTQYF.